This T cell receptor beta chain is from a study of shared clonotypes between healthy human individuals. Study findings and constraints: Few donors limited the genetic and exposure-history diversity represented.

This clone was seen many times. Its target is unknown. The team ran DNA from unsorted PBMCs on ten immunoSEQ deep assay plates for sequencing. In the study's own analysis: Filtering differed because ImmunoSEQ produced junction-only sequences that carried no quality scores. The assay was immunoSEQ multiplex PCR, and TCRdb's table has in-frame clones only and misses some. For V, J and clone size, that table is used; D and trimming come from the DNA. The data contain 400,000 to 600,000 clones, roughly 80% of them singletons. V was trimmed by 0 bases and J by 8 bases, leaving 14 bases between them. The CDR3 runs to 14 residues. CDR1 and CDR2 from the germline V gene are SGDLS and YYNGEE.

Specimen: PBMCs. The J gene is TRBJ1-2, the V gene TRBV9; D remains unclear. The TCR sequence derives from a woman aged 35 to 49 in good health. Some clones in this sample may be carry-over from other donors' samples. The CDR3 here is CASSVETGTGGYTF. Written as DNA, the CDR3 is TGTGCCAGCAGCGTAGAAACGGGTACGGGCGGCTACACCTTC.